The clone carrying this T cell receptor (beta chain) was seen many times. Its antigen is unknown. The data belong to a study of human T cells and chemical hapten exposure. Stated time point: patch test 3, about 24 weeks after DPC sensitization. The sample's treatment: therapeutic diphenylcyclopropenone sensitization with weekly scalp DPC. Sample donors consisted of patients with alopecia, aged 18 to 70 years, who were suitable for DPC. Germline CDR1 and CDR2: SNHLY and FYNNEI. Trimming cost V 0 bases and J 0 bases, with 9 bases left between them. The CDR3 loop spans 16 amino acids. Each CDR3 protein gets one entry after TCRdb re-called the RACE reads with MiXCR. Here the sample spans 90,000 to 140,000 distinct CDR3 sequences, less than 40% being singletons. Findings of the study overall: Sensitizing to DPC left TCRs with a frequency above 1 in 1000 unaltered.

The chain carries TRBV2 and TRBJ2-4; possibly TRBD2 for D (6 bases). This material consisted of whole blood, taken in connection with sensitization to the hapten diphenylcyclopropenone (DPC). The TCR originated in a man in his forties or fifties with alopecia areata. Some clones in this sample may be carry-over from other donors' samples. The CDR3 reads CASSEAGGLAKNIQYF. Written as DNA, the CDR3 is TGTGCCAGCAGTGAAGCGGGGGGTCTAGCCAAAAACATTCAGTACTTC.